These 11 T cell receptor beta chains originate from one sample sequenced in a study of Ad26.COV2.S vaccination and SARS-CoV-2 variants. The treatment was: roughly 18 received Ad26.COV2.S at low or high dose, single or two shots; 5 received placebo; per-sample allocation not given. Day 63 after the first vaccine or placebo injection was the time point for sampling. TCRdb's table, derived via immunoSEQ multiplex PCR, lists solely in-frame clones and lacks some. The table shows about 400,000 clones, with about four fifths occurring only once. The sequencing used peripheral blood, collected in a trial of Ad26.COV2.S vaccine versus placebo. The receptors originated from a person between 18 and 65 years old who received the Ad26.COV2.S COVID-19 vaccine or a placebo.

This sequence joins TRBV24-1 and TRBJ2-3, with D perhaps being TRBD1 or TRBD2 (7 bases each). Trimming cost V 7 bases and J 5 bases, with 15 bases left between them. The V gene's germline CDR1 is KGHDR and CDR2 SFDVKD. This CDR3 spans 14 amino acids. CDR3 coding DNA: TGTGCCACCAGCAGGGGGGGGCTCGTAGATACGCAGTATTTT. Protein: CATSRGGLVDTQYF.

This clone has only a few counts. This sample also contains other DNA sequences that code for the same CDR3. The chain is built from TRBV5-1 and TRBJ1-3; D may be TRBD1 (6 bases). This CDR3 is 16 amino acids long. V was cut by 3 bases and J by 0 bases, with 13 bases left in between. Germline CDR1 reads SGHRS; CDR2 reads YFSETQ. The CDR3 sequence: CASSSQGTSSGNTIYF. CDR3 sequence (DNA): TGCGCCAGCAGCTCACAGGGTACAAGCTCTGGAAACACCATATATTTT.

V usage is TRBV21-1 and J usage is TRBJ2-1; no check of the table's D call, TRBD2, against the DNA was made. TRBV21-1 is recorded as a pseudogene. The length of the CDR3 is 19 residues. The CDR3 protein is CASSKGGRGSSGVYNEQFF. CDR3 nucleotides: TGTGCCAGCAGCAAAGGGGGTCGAGGTTCTAGCGGAGTTTACAATGAGCAGTTCTTC.

This clone was found once. The chain is built from TRBV11-3 and TRBJ2-1; D call uncertain. Germline CDR1 reads SGHNT; CDR2 reads YENEEA. V was clipped by 4 bases and J by 10 bases, with 17 bases between them. The CDR3 is made up of 14 amino acids. The CDR3 sequence is CASSSRAPVMEQFF. The DNA for the CDR3 is TGTGCCAGCAGCTCCCGGGCCCCCGTCATGGAGCAGTTCTTC.

This chain joins TRBV24-1 and TRBJ1-2, with D uncertain. The CDR3 runs 12 residues. V was pared by 5 bases and J by 8 bases, with 11 bases between. CDR1 is KGHDR and CDR2 is SFDVKD in the germline V gene. The CDR3 bases are TGTGCCACCAGTGGAATCGAGGGAGGCTACACCTTC. Encoded protein: CATSGIEGGYTF.

This clone was found a few times. The chain is built from TRBV5-1 and TRBJ1-1; D remains unclear. The CDR3 length is 15 residues. The V end lost 6 bases, the J end lost 1 base, and 16 bases lay between the germline ends. CDR1 SGHRS and CDR2 YFSETQ come from the germline V gene. The chain's CDR3 is CASNPRPAPNTEAFF. In nucleotides, the CDR3 is TGCGCCAGCAATCCGCGACCGGCGCCGAACACTGAAGCTTTCTTT.

The chain uses TRBV5-1 and TRBJ1-1; TRBD1 might be the D (6 bases). Trimming left V 0 bases short and J 5 bases short, with 8 bases between. The CDR3 has 13 amino acids. Germline V gene data show CDR1 as SGHRS and CDR2 as YFSETQ. CDR3 sequence (DNA): TGCGCCAGCAGCTTGGTTAGGGGGACTGAAGCTTTCTTT. Amino acid sequence: CASSLVRGTEAFF.

This clone is a singleton in its sample. The chain recombines TRBV5-6 with TRBJ2-1; D not certain. V shed 1 base and J shed 4 bases, with 3 bases lying between them. CDR1 and CDR2 from the germline V gene are SGHDT and YYEEEE. This CDR3 has 12 amino acids. CDR3 nucleotide sequence: TGTGCCAGCAGCTTGTGGTACAATGAGCAGTTCTTC. It codes for CASSLWYNEQFF. Using reference TRBV5-6 and TRBJ2-1 for the parts outside the CDR3, the full variable domain is DAGVTQSPTHLIKTRGQQVTLRCSPKSGHDTVSWYQQALGQGPQFIFQYYEEEERQRGNFPDRFSGHQFPNYSSELNVNALLLGDSALYLCASSLWYNEQFFGPGTRLTVL.

In this sample, this clone turned up once. The gene calls are TRBV30 and TRBJ1-3, with D possibly TRBD1 on 5 matching bases. CDR1 GTSNPN and CDR2 SVGIG come from the germline V gene (reference sequence). V lost 0 bases to trimming and J lost 8 bases, with 8 bases between them. This CDR3 is 12 amino acids long. The CDR3 coding sequence is TGTGCCTGGAGTGTAGCGGGGGACACCATATATTTT. It encodes CAWSVAGDTIYF.

The CDR3 DNA sequence: TGTGCCAGCAGTTACTCCAACACAGGGTTTGATGGCTACACCTTC. This codes for CASSYSNTGFDGYTF. V is TRBV6-5 and J is TRBJ1-2, with D tentatively TRBD1 (6 bases). Germline assignment: CDR1 MNHEY and CDR2 SVGAGI. The CDR3 contains 15 residues. V was pared by 0 bases and J by 6 bases, with 14 bases between.

The V and J genes are TRBV7-8 and TRBJ2-1; the match to TRBD2 covers 15 bases. In germline, CDR1 is SGHVS, CDR2 FQNEAQ. V shed 3 bases and J 10 bases; nucleotides not matched to a gene: 4. The CDR3 sequence is 15 residues long. The CDR3: CASSLRTSGGDEQFF. In nucleotides, the CDR3 is TGTGCCAGCAGCTTGAGGACTAGCGGGGGGGACGAGCAGTTCTTC.